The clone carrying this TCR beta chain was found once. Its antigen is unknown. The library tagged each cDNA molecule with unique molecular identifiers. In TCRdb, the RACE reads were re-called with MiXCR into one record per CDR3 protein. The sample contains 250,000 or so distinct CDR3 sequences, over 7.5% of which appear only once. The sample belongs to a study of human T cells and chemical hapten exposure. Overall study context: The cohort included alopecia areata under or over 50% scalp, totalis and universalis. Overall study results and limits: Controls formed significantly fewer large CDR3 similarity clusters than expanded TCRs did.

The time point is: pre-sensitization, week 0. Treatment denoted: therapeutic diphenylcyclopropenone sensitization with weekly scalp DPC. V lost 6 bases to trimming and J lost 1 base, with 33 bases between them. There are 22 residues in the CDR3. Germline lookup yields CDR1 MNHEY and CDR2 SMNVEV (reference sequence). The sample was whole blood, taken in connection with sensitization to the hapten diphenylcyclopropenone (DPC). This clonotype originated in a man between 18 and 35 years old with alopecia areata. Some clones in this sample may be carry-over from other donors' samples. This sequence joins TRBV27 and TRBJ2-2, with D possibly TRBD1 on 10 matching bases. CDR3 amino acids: CASRTLITGTGASGVNTGELFF. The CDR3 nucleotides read TGTGCCAGCAGGACACTAATAACCGGGACAGGGGCTAGCGGGGTGAACACCGGGGAGCTGTTTTTT.